The entry below describes one T cell receptor (beta chain). Sequencing used immunoSEQ multiplex PCR; TCRdb keeps in-frame clones, though not all of them. Of some 68,000 clones in the sample, about 87% were seen once. The V gene's germline CDR1 is MNHEY and CDR2 SVGAGI. CDR3 length: 12 amino acids. Trimming left V 0 bases short and J 6 bases short, with 5 bases between. The record originates from a study of OX40 agonist ivuxolimab in advanced cancers. Study overall: The study gave patients intravenous ivuxolimab at 0.01 to 10 mg/kg every 2 weeks.

The sample was CD4+ or CD8+ T cells sorted from blood, taken in a trial of the OX40 agonist ivuxolimab. This TCR was sampled from an adult with an advanced solid tumor such as melanoma, head and neck, liver or kidney cancer. The chain recombines TRBV6-5 with TRBJ1-1; D call uncertain. CDR3 amino acids: CASSYSTPEAFF. Here the CDR3 DNA reads TGTGCCAGCAGTTACTCGACCCCTGAAGCTTTCTTT.